These 23 T cell receptor beta chains came from one sample sequenced in a study of response to subunit inactivated influenza vaccine. TCRdb itself ran the RT-PCR reads through MiXCR, one entry per CDR3 protein. Here the sample spans about 190,000 distinct CDR3 sequences, around 15% being singletons. The sequencing used CD8+ T cells sorted from PBMCs, collected about 5 days after vaccination. These receptors were taken from a man aged 50-60 years who received an inactivated influenza vaccine.

With respect to this clonotype: This may be a read error: a much more frequent sequence differs by one nucleotide. This chain uses TRBV11-3 with TRBJ2-3; 9 nucleotides line up with TRBD2. There are 17 residues in the CDR3. Germline values: CDR1 SGHNT, CDR2 YENEEA. The CDR3 nucleotides read TGTGCCAGCACCTTAGGATCCACTAGCGGGTTAGCAGATACGCAGTATTTT. Amino acid sequence: CASTLGSTSGLADTQYF.

The chain uses TRBV12-3 or TRBV12-4 and TRBJ2-7; TRBD1 matches at 11 bases. The V and J ends lost 5 bases and 5 bases, in that order; junction bases with no gene match: 5. The CDR3 runs to 14 residues. CDR3 loop: CASSPDRGLDEQYF. CDR3 nucleotides: TGTGCCAGCAGTCCGGACAGGGGGCTCGACGAGCAGTACTTC.

This clonotype was counted between two and nine times. V is TRBV27 and J is TRBJ2-1; 8 nucleotides align to TRBD2. Trimming at V came to 4 bases and at J to 7 bases, leaving 15 bases not matched to a gene. The germline V gene has CDR1 MNHEY and CDR2 SMNVEV (reference sequence). There are 17 residues in the CDR3. The CDR3 bases are TGTGCCAGCAGTTCACACTTGGGGGCGGGAGGTTGGAATGAGCAGTTCTTC. It encodes CASSSHLGAGGWNEQFF.

The rearrangement uses TRBV12-3 or TRBV12-4 and TRBJ2-2; TRBD2 is a possible D gene (5 bases). The germline V and J ends were trimmed by 4 bases and 6 bases, with 9 bases remaining between them. The CDR3 loop spans 13 amino acids. CDR3 bases: TGTGCCAGCAGTTCGGGGTGGGCCGGGGAGCTGTTTTTT. As protein: CASSSGWAGELFF.

The gene calls are TRBV7-7 and TRBJ1-2; D is unclear. The V end lost 5 bases, the J end lost 10 bases, and 20 bases lay between the germline ends. The length of the CDR3 is 14 residues. Germline CDR1 SSHAT, CDR2 FNYEAQ (reference sequence). CDR3 loop: CASSPMVGRADYTF. CDR3 in DNA: TGTGCCAGCAGCCCGATGGTTGGGAGGGCGGACTACACCTTC.

This clonotype occurred a few times. The chain has TRBV20-1 and TRBJ2-1; 10 positions agree with TRBD2. From germline, CDR1 is DFQATT and CDR2 SNEGSKA (reference sequence). J gave up 1 base and V 2 bases, and 8 bases lay outside the gene matches. This CDR3 comprises 17 residues. This CDR3 reads CSARKLGSGGSYNEQFF. The CDR3 region has the DNA TGCAGTGCTAGAAAGCTTGGTAGCGGGGGGTCCTACAATGAGCAGTTCTTC.

The V gene is TRBV7-9, the J gene TRBJ2-7; 9 bases line up with TRBD1. V was pared by 2 bases and J by 2 bases, with 4 bases of the junction left unmatched. Per germline, CDR1 SEHNR and CDR2 FQNEAQ (reference sequence). The CDR3 runs to 15 residues. The DNA of the CDR3 is TGTGCCAGCAGCTTAACATACAGGGGGCCCTACGAGCAGTACTTC. It is translated as CASSLTYRGPYEQYF.

This clonotype was observed a few times. V usage is TRBV6-2 or TRBV6-3 and J usage is TRBJ2-7, with 11 bases matching TRBD2. V lost 5 bases to trimming and J lost 6 bases; unmatched junction nucleotides: 9. The CDR3 runs to 15 residues. Germline values: CDR1 MNHEY, CDR2 SVGEGT. The CDR3 DNA reads as TGTGCCAGCAGTGGGGTGACTAGCGGGATTCCCGAGCAGTACTTC. Protein product: CASSGVTSGIPEQYF.

This chain links TRBV29-1 with TRBJ2-2; 9 bases align to TRBD2. The V gene end was trimmed by 6 bases and the J gene end by 8 bases; junction bases not matched to a gene: 10. From germline, CDR1 is SQVTM and CDR2 ANQGSEA. The CDR3 is 14 residues long. CDR3 amino acids: CSVPGLAVSGELFF. DNA for the CDR3: TGCAGCGTGCCGGGACTAGCAGTGTCGGGGGAGCTGTTTTTT.

This clonotype was found a few times. The J gene is TRBJ2-7, the V gene TRBV7-9; 12 bases fit TRBD1. Germline V gene lookup returns CDR1 SEHNR and CDR2 FQNEAQ (reference sequence). The CDR3 is 15 amino acids. V was pared by 3 bases and J by 6 bases, with 6 bases of the junction left unmatched. CDR3: CASSFAGTGGPEQYF. CDR3 nucleotides: TGTGCCAGCAGCTTCGCCGGGACAGGGGGCCCCGAGCAGTACTTC. The variable domain in full, with the rest retrieved from reference TRBV7-9 and TRBJ2-7, is DTGVSQNPRHKITKRGQNVTFRCDPISEHNRLYWYRQTLGQGPEFLTYFQNEAQLEKSRLLSDRFSAERPKGSFSTLEIQRTEQGDSAMYLCASSFAGTGGPEQYFGPGTRLTVT.

This clonotype has only a few counts. The chain uses TRBV29-1 and TRBJ1-2, with TRBD1 matching over 8 bases. Germline trimming cut 5 bases from V and 8 bases from J; bases unmatched to any gene: 16. The CDR3 is 15 amino acids. Germline values: CDR1 SQVTM, CDR2 ANQGSEA. The CDR3 region has the DNA TGCAGCGTTCCCTCATTCCCGGACAGGGTGGAGGGCTACACCTTC. As protein: CSVPSFPDRVEGYTF.

The CDR3, as DNA: TGTGCCAGCAGTATCGGACAGGGAACCTACGAGCAGTACTTC. It specifies CASSIGQGTYEQYF. The chain uses TRBV27 and TRBJ2-7; 8 bases map to TRBD1. This CDR3 is 14 amino acids long. Germline V CDR1 and CDR2: MNHEY, SMNVEV (reference sequence). Germline trimming cut 5 bases from V and 2 bases from J; bases unmatched to any gene: 5.

The J gene is TRBJ2-7, the V gene TRBV7-9; 8 nucleotides agree with TRBD2. The CDR3 has 16 amino acids. After removal of 1 base from V and 2 bases from J, the junction contained 7 bases not matched to a gene. Germline CDR1 is SEHNR and CDR2 is FQNEAQ (reference sequence). Here the CDR3 reads CASSLDLTSETYEQYF. CDR3 DNA sequence: TGTGCCAGCAGCTTAGATCTGACTAGCGAAACCTACGAGCAGTACTTC.

This clonotype showed up just a few times. The chain recombines TRBV11-1 with TRBJ2-7; D is ambiguous. CDR1 and CDR2 (germline): SGHAT, FQDESV (reference sequence). The V end was cut by 1 base, the J end by 1 base, with 11 bases between. The CDR3 length is 15 residues. Here the CDR3 DNA reads TGTGCCAGCAGCTTAGAACTGGGAAAGTCCTACGAGCAGTACTTC. This sequence encodes CASSLELGKSYEQYF.

The chain is built from TRBV4-3 and TRBJ2-2; TRBD2 aligns across 14 bases. The CDR3 covers 18 residues. The junction had 2 bases not matched to a gene; V was cut back by 1 base and J by 1 base. Germline V gene data show CDR1 as LGHNA and CDR2 as YSLEER. The CDR3 loop is CASSQGTSGGRNTGELFF. The CDR3 DNA reads TGCGCCAGCAGCCAAGGGACTAGCGGGGGGCGGAACACCGGGGAGCTGTTTTTT.

The J gene is TRBJ1-5, the V gene TRBV2; TRBD1 matches at 8 bases. The CDR3 is made up of 16 amino acids. Germline V gene data show CDR1 as SNHLY and CDR2 as FYNNEI. V lost 3 bases to trimming and J lost 4 bases; unmatched junction nucleotides: 8. The CDR3 region is CASSDNHRTGNQPQHF. The CDR3, as DNA: TGTGCCAGCAGTGACAACCACAGGACAGGGAATCAGCCCCAGCATTTT.

This clonotype occurred many times. The V call is TRBV5-5, the J call TRBJ1-1; 10 bases match TRBD1. The CDR3 runs 14 residues. Germline CDR1 is SGHKS and CDR2 is YYEKEE (reference sequence). J gave up 6 bases and V 4 bases, and 6 bases lay outside the gene matches. As DNA, the CDR3 is TGTGCCAGCAGCACCGGGACAGGGGCTCCTGAAGCTTTCTTT. Its protein is CASSTGTGAPEAFF.

Ten or more counts support this clonotype. The chain joins TRBV5-1 to TRBJ2-2; D is perhaps TRBD1 (6 bases). The length of the CDR3 is 17 residues. The V gene's germline CDR1 is SGHRS and CDR2 YFSETQ. V lost 5 bases to trimming and J lost 4 bases, with 21 bases between them. This CDR3 reads CASRAPAVGARTGELFF. The CDR3 bases are TGCGCCAGCAGAGCGCCAGCGGTGGGGGCCCGCACCGGGGAGCTGTTTTTT.

This clonotype has only one observation. The rearrangement joins TRBV7-9 to TRBJ2-7, with D possibly being TRBD1 or TRBD2 (5 bases each). The CDR3 extends over 16 amino acids. CDR1 is SEHNR, CDR2 FQNEAQ, per germline (reference sequence). V gave up 5 bases and J gave up 0 bases, with 17 bases separating them. The CDR3 DNA reads as TGTGCCAGCAGCATCGGCGGGCAGGGATCCTCCTACGAGCAGTACTTC. Its protein product is CASSIGGQGSSYEQYF.

The V gene is TRBV4-1, the J gene TRBJ2-1; no firm D call. The germline V gene has CDR1 MGHRA and CDR2 YSYEKL. The V end was cut by 0 bases, the J end by 7 bases, with 19 bases between. The CDR3 consists of 17 residues. This CDR3 reads CASSQDRANVGANEQFF. In DNA, the CDR3 is TGCGCCAGCAGCCAAGATAGGGCTAACGTGGGCGCGAATGAGCAGTTCTTC.

As regards this clonotype: A much larger clonotype is one base distant, so this may be a read error. V is TRBV27 and J is TRBJ1-4, with 9 bases lining up with TRBD1. CDR3 length: 15 residues. Germline V lookup: CDR1 MNHEY, CDR2 SMNVEV (reference sequence). The chain's CDR3 is CPSSAPGQGSEKLFF. In nucleotides, the CDR3 is TGTCCCAGCTCAGCCCCGGGACAGGGATCTGAAAAACTGTTTTTT.

This clonotype was seen only a few times. V is TRBV25-1 and J is TRBJ2-2; D remains unclear. The length of the CDR3 is 13 residues. Germline assignment: CDR1 MGHDK and CDR2 SYGVNS. The V gene lost 6 bases and the J gene lost 3 bases, with 8 bases spanning the gap. CDR3 DNA: TGTGCCAGCAGGGGCGAACACACCGGGGAGCTGTTTTTT. This translates into CASRGEHTGELFF.

In its sample, this clonotype was seen a few times. The rearrangement uses TRBV2 and TRBJ2-2; TRBD2 might be the D (5 bases). This CDR3 is built from 15 residues. CDR1 is SNHLY and CDR2 is FYNNEI in the germline V gene. V lost 8 bases to trimming and J lost 5 bases, with 18 bases between them. Written as DNA, the CDR3 is TGTGCCAGCCACGACCCGGGTTCGGGGACCGGGGAGCTGTTTTTT. Amino acids: CASHDPGSGTGELFF.